The T cell receptor beta chain under discussion was sequenced for a study of T cell clonotyping in hematopoietic cell transplantation. The overall study: Recipients' pretransplant samples followed cytoreduction.

CDR3 length equals 17 residues. The ends lost 3 bases at V and 0 bases at J; junction bases unmatched: 11. The germline CDR1 and CDR2 sequences are LNHDA and SQIVND (reference sequence). Time point reported: recipient sample about 28 days before transplant, after cytoreduction. Blood collection times were about day -28 and days 30, 100, 180 posttransplant. Repertoires were generated with immunoSEQ multiplex PCR, while TCRdb's copy carries only in-frame clones and drops some. This table has some 76,000 clones, 90% to 96% appearing once. In the case of this clone: What it binds is unknown.

Study-level results: Pathologically expanded recipient clonotypes increased progressively from day 30 to day 180 as diversity fell.

The V call is TRBV19, the J call TRBJ2-7; 7 bases map to TRBD1. The sample in question was peripheral blood mononuclear cells, obtained before stem cell transplant. This receptor was taken from a woman in her forties or fifties with acute myeloid leukemia. Some clones in this sample may be carry-over from other donors' samples. The CDR3 reads CASSISRGTAYSYEQYF. CDR3 bases: TGTGCCAGTAGTATCTCACGTGGGACAGCCTACTCCTACGAGCAGTACTTC.